The T cell receptor beta chain under discussion was sequenced for a study of cytomegalovirus exposure and HLA in healthy donors. On this clone: Its specificity is not known.

CDR1 and CDR2 (germline): MNHEY, SVGAGI. The trim removed 0 bases at V and 2 bases at J, leaving 5 bases unmatched. There are 16 residues in the CDR3. Study-wide results and caveats: Among TCR beta chains, those listed as cytomegalovirus-associated numbered some 160.

The donors were members of the roughly 120-subject validation cohort (separate from the roughly 700-subject first cohort). Using immunoSEQ multiplex PCR, the repertoire was profiled, and TCRdb retains in-frame clones only, with some absent. The sample has about 110,000 clones, 70% to 85% seen once; the top ten hold 3%. Material: PBMCs. This chain connects TRBV6-5 to TRBJ2-7; TRBD1 agrees at 9 bases. This clonotype was obtained from a woman between 18 and 29 years old in good health and CMV-seronegative. Here the CDR3 reads CASSYSGDRVPYEQYF. The CDR3 DNA follows: TGTGCCAGCAGTTACTCGGGGGACAGGGTTCCCTACGAGCAGTACTTC.